This TCR beta chain was retrieved from a study of T cell repertoires in cytomegalovirus infection. Study-wide context: Public TCR beta signatures indicated both CMV infection and matching HLA type. Whole-study results and caveats: Across the ex vivo response, the dominant clonotypes were HLA-C-restricted CMV-specific TCR beta clonotypes.

This CDR3 has 13 residues. V gave up 6 bases and J gave up 7 bases; unmatched junction bases: 7. Germline-derived CDR1 and CDR2 are DFQATT and SNEGSKA (reference sequence). TCRdb passed the reads through MiXCR, listing each CDR3 protein once. Of about 500,000 distinct CDR3 sequences in the sample, about 33% were seen once. About this clonotype itself: Its antigen is still unknown.

This TCR was recovered from a human donor in good health (CMV status not recorded). Some clones in this sample may be carry-over from other donors' samples. The sequencing used cultured PBMCs, collected from culture after CMV antigen stimulation. V and J are TRBV20-1 and TRBJ2-1; 9 positions agree with TRBD2. The CDR3 loop reads CSARGSGRNEQFF. The CDR3 DNA is TGCAGTGCCCGGGGTAGCGGGAGAAATGAGCAGTTCTTC.